Below, 22 T cell receptor beta chains from the same sample are listed, as sequenced in a study of blood T cell repertoires in COVID-19. Assay: immunoSEQ multiplex PCR; the TCRdb copy retains only in-frame clones and omits some. Among tens of thousands of clones, about 86% were seen once, and the ten largest hold about 20%. Sequenced material: peripheral blood. All receptors come from an elderly woman in a cohort sampled during active or convalescent COVID-19.

The gene calls are TRBV10-1 and TRBJ2-7; 10 bases agree with TRBD2. The germline CDR1 and CDR2 sequences are WNHNN and SYGVQD (reference sequence). V lost 3 bases and J lost 2; bases outside the gene matches: 4. The CDR3 has 15 amino acids. The CDR3 coding sequence is TGCGCCAGCAGTGAAGCGGGAGGGTCCCCCTACGAGCAGTACTTC. Translating it yields CASSEAGGSPYEQYF.

The chain carries TRBV6-5 and TRBJ1-1, with 7 bases aligning to TRBD1. Trimming cost V 6 bases and J 4 bases; bases outside gene matches: 5. The CDR3 runs 13 residues. Germline V gene lookup returns CDR1 MNHEY and CDR2 SVGAGI. The CDR3 loop reads CASRTGRSTEAFF. The CDR3 nucleotides are TGTGCCAGCAGGACAGGGCGTAGCACTGAAGCTTTCTTT.

The J gene is TRBJ1-5, the V gene TRBV19; 8 nucleotides line up with TRBD1. This CDR3 contains 17 residues. V trimming: 1 base; J trimming: 1 base; junction bases outside the gene matches: 6. CDR1 and CDR2 from the germline V gene are LNHDA and SQIVND (reference sequence). The CDR3 nucleotides read TGTGCCAGTAGTATAGGGACAGGGCTTATGAGCAATCAGCCCCAGCATTTT. It yields the protein CASSIGTGLMSNQPQHF.

V is TRBV30 and J is TRBJ2-5, with D possibly matching TRBD1 (5 bases). This CDR3 region has 13 residues. Germline V gives CDR1 GTSNPN, CDR2 SVGIG (reference sequence). The ends were cut back, 3 bases at V and 4 bases at J, with 12 bases in the middle. The DNA for the CDR3 is TGTGCCTGGAGCAGGGCCTATGGAGAGACCCAGTACTTC. It is translated as CAWSRAYGETQYF.

V gene TRBV6-5 combines with J gene TRBJ2-1, with D unresolved. Trimming took 0 bases from V and 2 from J, leaving 11 bases between them. Germline loops: CDR1 MNHEY, CDR2 SVGAGI. CDR3 length equals 16 residues. The CDR3 DNA reads as TGTGCCAGCAGTTACTCAGGCCAGGCTACCTACAATGAGCAGTTCTTC. This translates into CASSYSGQATYNEQFF.

The chain has TRBV7-6 and TRBJ2-7; TRBD1 matches at 12 bases. The CDR3 totals 15 residues. In germline, CDR1 is SGHVS, CDR2 FNYEAQ. V trimming: 2 bases; J trimming: 4 bases; junction bases outside the gene matches: 3. The CDR3 DNA follows: TGTGCCAGCAGCTTAAGGGGACAGGGGGCATACGAGCAGTACTTC. The encoded protein is CASSLRGQGAYEQYF.

The chain combines TRBV6-6 with TRBJ1-1; tentative D call: TRBD1 (6 bases). The germline V gene has CDR1 MNHNY and CDR2 SVGAGI (reference sequence). Trimming pared 6 bases from V and 11 bases from J, leaving 13 bases between. The CDR3 is made up of 11 amino acids. DNA of the CDR3: TGTGCCAGCAGCCATATGACAGGTGCTTTCTTT. Translation gives CASSHMTGAFF.

The V gene is TRBV28, the J gene TRBJ1-3; 8 bases are shared with TRBD1. Looked up from germline, CDR1 is MDHEN and CDR2 is SYDVKM. The CDR3 is 16 amino acids. Trimming took 2 bases from V and 3 from J; bases not matched to a gene: 6. The CDR3 nucleotides are TGTGCCAGCAGTTTACAGGGGGCGAGGGGTGGAAACACCATATATTTT. Its protein product is CASSLQGARGGNTIYF.

The V and J genes are TRBV18 and TRBJ1-3, with a weak D call TRBD1 (5 bases). The CDR3 length is 14 residues. CDR1 and CDR2 (germline): KGHSH, LQKENI. V gave up 3 bases and J gave up 0 bases, with 6 bases separating them. CDR3 protein: CASSPGLSGNTIYF. The DNA for the CDR3 is TGTGCCAGCTCACCGGGACTCTCTGGAAACACCATATATTTT.

There are a few counts of this clone. The rearrangement links TRBV27 to TRBJ2-2; a possible D gene is TRBD1 (6 bases). The CDR3 is 15 residues long. Germline V gives CDR1 MNHEY, CDR2 SMNVEV (reference sequence). Trimming shortened V by 5 bases and J by 0 bases, and 10 bases separated the two germline ends. The CDR3 sequence: CASSPWTANTGELFF. The CDR3 DNA reads as TGTGCCAGCAGTCCTTGGACAGCGAACACCGGGGAGCTGTTTTTT.

The rearrangement uses TRBV18 and TRBJ1-1; D might be TRBD1 (5 bases). V dropped 6 bases and J dropped 1 base, with 12 bases sitting between them. The CDR3 loop spans 14 amino acids. Germline-derived CDR1 and CDR2 are KGHSH and LQKENI. The DNA of the CDR3 is TGTGCCAGCTCGGGGGGGTCGGAGAACACTGAAGCTTTCTTT. It is translated as CASSGGSENTEAFF.

This chain connects TRBV11-2 to TRBJ1-3, with D tentatively TRBD1 (5 bases). Trimming took off 2 bases at V and 2 bases at J, with 7 bases between the two ends. The CDR3 sequence is 14 residues long. Germline lookup yields CDR1 SGHAT and CDR2 FQNNGV. The chain's CDR3 is CASSLRGTGNTIYF. The CDR3 DNA sequence: TGTGCCAGCAGCTTACGGGGGACTGGAAACACCATATATTTT. The whole variable domain, remainder taken from reference TRBV11-2 and TRBJ1-3, is EAGVAQSPRYKIIEKRQSVAFWCNPISGHATLYWYQQILGQGPKLLIQFQNNGVVDDSQLPKDRFSAERLKGVDSTLKIQPAKLEDSAVYLCASSLRGTGNTIYFGEGSWLTVV.

The CDR3 DNA reads as TGTGCCAGTAGTATAGGTTTTCGGTTTCCGATGAACACTGAAGCTTTCTTT. Its translation: CASSIGFRFPMNTEAFF. This chain connects TRBV19 to TRBJ1-1; no clear D. The germline V and J ends were trimmed by 1 base and 0 bases, with 15 bases remaining between them. Germline V gives CDR1 LNHDA, CDR2 SQIVND (reference sequence). This CDR3 contains 17 residues.

This clone was detected only once. The chain is built from TRBV9 and TRBJ1-1; 9 bases line up with TRBD1. The V and J ends lost 4 bases and 2 bases, in that order; junction bases with no gene match: 3. Germline V CDR1 and CDR2: SGDLS, YYNGEE. The CDR3 is made up of 14 amino acids. The DNA of the CDR3 is TGTGCCAGCAGCCCACAGGGGGCAAACACTGAAGCTTTCTTT. Its protein is CASSPQGANTEAFF.

The chain's CDR3 is CASSTRGTSGPASTDTQYF. CDR3 DNA sequence: TGTGCCAGTAGTACCAGGGGGACTAGCGGGCCGGCTAGCACAGATACGCAGTATTTT. The chain combines TRBV19 with TRBJ2-3, with TRBD2 matching 12 bases. Germline loops: CDR1 LNHDA, CDR2 SQIVND (reference sequence). With V trimmed by 4 bases and J by 0 bases, 11 bases remained unmatched. The CDR3 has 19 residues.

The chain employs TRBV19 and TRBJ1-6; D might be TRBD1 (6 bases). This CDR3 has 16 amino acids. V was pared by 3 bases and J by 0 bases, with 9 bases between. CDR1 is LNHDA and CDR2 is SQIVND in the germline V gene (reference sequence). The CDR3 here is CASSILDSSYNSPLHF. DNA of the CDR3: TGTGCCAGTAGTATTTTGGACAGCTCCTATAATTCACCCCTCCACTTT.

The chain is built from TRBV15 and TRBJ1-5; 10 positions match TRBD1. The CDR3 length is 16 residues. Germline V gene sequence: CDR1 LNHNV, CDR2 YYDKDF (reference sequence). Losses at the gene ends were 3 bases for V and 3 bases for J; bases not matched to a gene: 5. CDR3: CATSSWTGGNNQPQHF. The DNA of the CDR3 is TGTGCCACCAGCAGTTGGACAGGGGGAAACAATCAGCCCCAGCATTTT.

The CDR3 DNA sequence: TGTGCCAGCAGCTTGGAGGTTTCGCGGGAGAGGTACAATGAGCAGTTCTTC. It encodes CASSLEVSRERYNEQFF. The V gene is TRBV5-4, the J gene TRBJ2-1, with TRBD2 identical over 7 bases. V lost 0 bases to trimming and J lost 4 bases; unmatched junction nucleotides: 10. CDR3 length: 17 residues. CDR1 is SGHNT and CDR2 is YYREEE in the germline V gene (reference sequence).

The V call is TRBV29-1, the J call TRBJ1-1, with a weak D call TRBD1 (5 bases). The length of the CDR3 is 13 residues. Germline loops: CDR1 SQVTM, CDR2 ANQGSEA. V gave up 1 base and J gave up 4 bases, with 10 bases separating them. CDR3 in amino acids: CSVEVSRGTEAFF. In DNA form, the CDR3 reads TGCAGCGTTGAAGTATCAAGGGGCACTGAAGCTTTCTTT.

The chain couples TRBV18 to TRBJ2-1; the D gene is possibly TRBD2 (6 bases). Trimming shortened V by 3 bases and J by 0 bases, and 9 bases separated the two germline ends. CDR3 length: 15 amino acids. From germline, CDR1 is KGHSH and CDR2 LQKENI. The chain's CDR3 is CASSPSGISYNEQFF. The CDR3 DNA sequence: TGTGCCAGCTCACCTAGCGGTATCTCCTACAATGAGCAGTTCTTC.

This clone was recorded only once. The chain has TRBV7-3 and TRBJ2-3, with D perhaps TRBD2 (5 bases). Trimming took off 5 bases at V and 1 base at J, with 10 bases between the two ends. There are 14 residues in the CDR3. Germline assignment: CDR1 SGHTA and CDR2 FQGTGA. CDR3 nucleotides: TGTGCCAGCAGCCCCGGGGAGCGCACAGATACGCAGTATTTT. Its protein product is CASSPGERTDTQYF. Filled out from reference TRBV7-3 and TRBJ2-3, the complete variable domain reads GAGVSQTPSNKVTEKGKYVELRCDPISGHTALYWYRQSLGQGPEFLIYFQGTGAADDSGLPNDRFFAVRPEGSVSTLKIQRTERGDSAVYLCASSPGERTDTQYFGPGTRLTVL.

The rearrangement links TRBV7-2 to TRBJ1-3; D is perhaps TRBD1 (6 bases). The V end was cut by 3 bases, the J end by 0 bases, with 12 bases between. The CDR3 runs 16 residues. Germline CDR1 SGHTA, CDR2 FQGNSA. The CDR3 DNA follows: TGTGCCAGCAGCTTCGGACAGACCTTCTCTGGAAACACCATATATTTT. This codes for CASSFGQTFSGNTIYF.